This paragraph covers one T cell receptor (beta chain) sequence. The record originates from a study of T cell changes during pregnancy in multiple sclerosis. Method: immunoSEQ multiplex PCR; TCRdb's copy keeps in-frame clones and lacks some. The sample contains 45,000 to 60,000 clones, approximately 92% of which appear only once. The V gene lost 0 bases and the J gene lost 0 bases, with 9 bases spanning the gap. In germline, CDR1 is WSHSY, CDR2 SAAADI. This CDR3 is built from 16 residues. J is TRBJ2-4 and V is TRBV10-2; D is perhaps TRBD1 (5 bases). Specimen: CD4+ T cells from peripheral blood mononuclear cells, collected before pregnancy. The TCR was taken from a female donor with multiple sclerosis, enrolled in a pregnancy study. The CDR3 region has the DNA TGCGCCAGCAGTGAGTCGAAGGGGCTAGCCAAAAACATTCAGTACTTC. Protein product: CASSESKGLAKNIQYF.